This TCR beta chain was found in a study of blood T cell repertoires in COVID-19. Study at large: The United States, Italy and Spain were the sources of the acute and convalescent COVID-19 samples. Sample material is recorded as cDNA or gDNA derived from T cells, B-cell-depleted T cells, or PBMCs.

CDR3 size: 15 residues. Germline V gene sequence: CDR1 LNHDA, CDR2 SQIVND (reference sequence). V was clipped by 7 bases and J by 6 bases; unmatched bases: 5. TCRdb's table, derived via immunoSEQ multiplex PCR, lists solely in-frame clones and lacks some. This table holds about 240,000 clones, around four fifths found once. This clonotype was sampled from a woman aged 60 to 75 with active or convalescent COVID-19. The chain has TRBV19 and TRBJ2-2, with TRBD2 matching 13 bases. Sequences were obtained from peripheral blood. The CDR3 DNA sequence: TGTGCCAGTACCTCGGGACTAGCGGGATCCGGGGAGCTGTTTTTT. It codes for CASTSGLAGSGELFF.